This is a list of T cell receptor beta chains from one sample in a study of control samples from healthy donors and cancer patients. TCRdb's copy holds only in-frame clones and misses some; the assay was immunoSEQ multiplex PCR. The repertoire has more than 100,000 clones, roughly nine tenths of them found once; the top ten carry 6.5% to 9.5%. Input material: PBMCs. The receptors originated from a man in his fifties or sixties with head and neck cancer. Each CDR3 is given with its conserved first and last residue. The order of the fields is D gene, J gene, clone size, V gene, CDR3 protein, CDR3 DNA. D genes are given only for firm matches. Some rows have no size entry. The others give once, few or many, or a class for an expanded clone.

TRBD2	TRBJ2-1	-	TRBV11-3	CASSLGLAGGDEQFF	TGTGCCAGCAGCTTAGGGCTAGCGGGAGGGGATGAGCAGTTCTTC
TRBD1	TRBJ2-2	-	TRBV5-1	CASSPGQGGTGELFF	TGCGCCAGCAGCCCCGGACAGGGGGGGACCGGGGAGCTGTTTTTT
-	TRBJ1-1	-	TRBV5-1	CASSLVEGLNTEAFF	TGCGCCAGCAGCTTGGTTGAGGGACTGAACACTGAAGCTTTCTTT
-	TRBJ2-1	-	TRBV19	CASSISGAARGEQFF	TGTGCCAGTAGTATTAGCGGAGCCGCAAGGGGTGAGCAGTTCTTC
-	TRBJ1-6	-	TRBV10-3	CAISESYQAGSPLHF	TGTGCCATCAGTGAGTCGTATCAGGCCGGCTCACCCCTCCACTTT
-	TRBJ2-5	-	TRBV5-1	CASSLGLQETQYF	TGCGCCAGCAGCTTGGGACTTCAAGAGACCCAGTACTTC
-	TRBJ2-3	-	TRBV18	CASSPDEGSRADTQYF	TGTGCCAGCTCACCAGACGAGGGGAGTAGGGCAGATACGCAGTATTTT
-	TRBJ2-3	-	TRBV11-1	CASSGSISTDTQYF	TGTGCCAGCAGCGGCTCTATCAGCACAGATACGCAGTATTTT
-	TRBJ2-7	once	TRBV7-9	CASSLGTVEQYF	TGTGCCAGCAGCTTGGGGACTGTTGAGCAGTACTTC
-	TRBJ2-7	-	TRBV6-6	CASSRGREGYEQYF	TGTGCCAGCAGCCGGGGAAGGGAAGGCTACGAGCAGTACTTC
-	TRBJ2-3	-	TRBV19	CASSRSLASTDTQYF	TGTGCCAGTAGTAGGTCCCTAGCCAGCACAGATACGCAGTATTTT
-	TRBJ2-1	-	TRBV5-1	CASTQGLKVFF	TGCGCCAGCACCCAGGGACTGAAGGTGTTCTTC
-	TRBJ1-1	-	TRBV28	CASSLRNTEAFF	TGTGCCAGCAGTTTACGCAACACTGAAGCTTTCTTT
-	TRBJ1-4	-	TRBV18	CASSLQGTTNEKLFF	TGTGCCAGCTCACTGCAGGGGACAACTAATGAAAAACTGTTTTTT
-	TRBJ1-5	-	TRBV9	CASSEAGMSNQPQHF	TGTGCCAGCAGCGAGGCAGGGATGAGCAATCAGCCCCAGCATTTT
TRBD1	TRBJ1-6	once	TRBV10-3	CATQGAGDSPLHF	TGTGCCACACAGGGGGCTGGGGATTCACCCCTCCACTTT
-	TRBJ2-1	-	TRBV29-1	CSVEVGAHINEQFF	TGCAGCGTTGAAGTAGGGGCCCACATCAATGAGCAGTTCTTC
TRBD1	TRBJ1-5	-	TRBV30	CAWSAGRTGRSNQPQHF	TGTGCCTGGAGTGCAGGAAGGACAGGGCGAAGCAATCAGCCCCAGCATTTT
-	TRBJ1-4	once	TRBV5-1	CASSLAPTATNEKLFF	TGCGCCAGCAGCTTGGCACCGACCGCAACTAATGAAAAACTGTTTTTT
TRBD2	TRBJ2-3	-	TRBV29-1	CSAGLTGGADTQYF	TGCAGCGCCGGACTTACGGGAGGCGCAGATACGCAGTATTTT
TRBD1	TRBJ2-5	-	TRBV7-2	CASSSQGNLAETQYF	TGTGCCAGCAGTTCACAGGGGAATCTAGCAGAGACCCAGTACTTC
-	TRBJ2-5	-	TRBV7-3	CASSLVGSQETQYF	TGTGCCAGCAGCTTAGTTGGCAGCCAAGAGACCCAGTACTTC
-	TRBJ1-1	-	TRBV7-2	CASSLGVERGAFF	TGTGCCAGCAGCTTGGGGGTGGAGAGAGGAGCTTTCTTT
-	TRBJ2-3	-	TRBV9	CASSLGTASTDTQYF	TGTGCCAGCAGCCTGGGGACGGCAAGCACAGATACGCAGTATTTT
-	TRBJ2-1	-	TRBV28	CASREGVGEQFF	TGTGCCAGCAGAGAGGGGGTCGGGGAGCAGTTCTTC
TRBD1	TRBJ2-1	-	TRBV5-1	CASRLGQGANEQFF	TGCGCCAGCAGACTGGGACAGGGGGCCAATGAGCAGTTCTTC
TRBD1	TRBJ1-4	-	TRBV11-2	CASRDPGQGATNEKLFF	TGTGCCAGCAGAGACCCGGGACAGGGCGCAACTAATGAAAAACTGTTTTTT
-	TRBJ1-6	-	TRBV9	CASSVEGAGVNSPLHF	TGTGCCAGCAGCGTAGAGGGAGCAGGGGTAAATTCACCCCTCCACTTT
-	TRBJ1-1	-	TRBV7-3	CASSLWENTEAFF	TGTGCCAGCAGCTTATGGGAGAACACTGAAGCTTTCTTT
-	TRBJ2-3	-	TRBV11-3	CASSPSFGGHGDTQYF	TGTGCCAGCAGCCCCTCGTTCGGAGGCCATGGGGATACGCAGTATTTT
TRBD2	TRBJ2-5	-	TRBV2	CATTSGRAGETQYF	TGTGCCACAACTAGCGGGAGGGCCGGGGAGACCCAGTACTTC
-	TRBJ2-5	-	TRBV5-1	CASSGTNRETQYF	TGCGCCAGCAGCGGGACAAATAGGGAGACCCAGTACTTC
TRBD2	TRBJ2-1	-	TRBV5-1	CASSLAPPRLAGLSYNEQFF	TGCGCCAGCAGCTTGGCCCCCCCCCGACTAGCGGGTCTCTCCTACAATGAGCAGTTCTTC
-	TRBJ2-1	few	TRBV7-9	CASSLGGTAPYNEQFF	TGTGCCAGCAGCTTAGGTGGCACCGCGCCCTACAATGAGCAGTTCTTC
-	TRBJ2-6	-	TRBV7-8	CAKGDSGANVLTF	TGTGCCAAGGGGGACTCTGGGGCCAACGTCCTGACTTTC
-	TRBJ2-7	-	TRBV5-4	CASSLSWSYEQYF	TGTGCCAGCAGCTTATCGTGGTCTTACGAGCAGTACTTC
TRBD1	TRBJ1-1	-	TRBV10-3	CAIRRTGDGNTEAFF	TGTGCCATCAGGAGGACAGGGGATGGGAACACTGAAGCTTTCTTT
TRBD2	TRBJ2-1	-	TRBV4-1	CASSQDVVAGGGYNEQFF	TGCGCCAGCAGCCAAGATGTAGTAGCGGGAGGTGGGTACAATGAGCAGTTCTTC
-	TRBJ2-2	-	TRBV10-1	CASSLGTGELFF	TGCGCCAGCAGCCTCGGTACCGGGGAGCTGTTTTTT
-	TRBJ1-2	-	TRBV25-1	CASISGIGYGYTF	TGTGCCAGCATATCGGGGATCGGCTATGGCTACACCTTC
TRBD1	TRBJ2-7	-	TRBV5-1	CASSLGTTGDYEQYF	TGCGCCAGCAGCCTGGGGACGACAGGGGACTACGAGCAGTACTTC
TRBD1	TRBJ1-6	-	TRBV5-1	CASSLAQGGNSPLHF	TGCGCCAGCAGCTTGGCACAGGGGGGAAATTCACCCCTCCACTTT
-	TRBJ1-2	-	TRBV27	CASRRTSLDYGYTF	TGTGCCAGCAGACGTACAAGTCTGGACTATGGCTACACCTTC
TRBD1	TRBJ2-7	-	TRBV28	CASSSWTGSLYF	TGTGCCAGCAGTTCATGGACAGGGTCACTTTACTTC
TRBD2	TRBJ2-5	-	TRBV18	CASSPPGLAGQETQYF	TGTGCCAGCTCACCGCCGGGACTAGCGGGACAAGAGACCCAGTACTTC
-	TRBJ2-5	few	TRBV7-9	CASSLDVATQYF	TGTGCCAGCAGCTTAGATGTGGCTACTCAGTACTTC
-	TRBJ2-4	-	TRBV24-1	CATSDSRVSHIQYF	TGTGCCACCAGTGATTCTAGAGTTTCGCACATTCAGTACTTC
-	TRBJ2-3	-	TRBV7-9	CASSLGRPTAHF	TGTGCCAGCAGCCTGGGGAGGCCGACCGCGCATTTT
-	TRBJ1-1	-	TRBV29-1	CSVIQGITEAFF	TGCAGCGTGATACAGGGAATCACTGAAGCTTTCTTT